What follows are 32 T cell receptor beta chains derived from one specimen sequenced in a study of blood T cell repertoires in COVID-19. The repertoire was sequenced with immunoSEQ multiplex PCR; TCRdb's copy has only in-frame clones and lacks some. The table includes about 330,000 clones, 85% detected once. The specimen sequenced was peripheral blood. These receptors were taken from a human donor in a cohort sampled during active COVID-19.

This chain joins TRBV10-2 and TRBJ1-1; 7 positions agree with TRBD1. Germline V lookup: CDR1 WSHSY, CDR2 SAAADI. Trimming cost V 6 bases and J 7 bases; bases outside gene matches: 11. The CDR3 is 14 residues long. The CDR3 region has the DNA TGCGCCAGCAGACACCGGGACAGAGGCCTTGAAGCTTTCTTT. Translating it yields CASRHRDRGLEAFF.

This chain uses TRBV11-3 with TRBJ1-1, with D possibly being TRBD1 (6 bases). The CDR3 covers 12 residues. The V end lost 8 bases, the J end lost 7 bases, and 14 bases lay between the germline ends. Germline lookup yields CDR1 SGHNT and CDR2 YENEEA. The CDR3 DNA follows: TGTGCCAGCGGACTTCTGGACAGTGAAGCTTTCTTT. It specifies CASGLLDSEAFF.

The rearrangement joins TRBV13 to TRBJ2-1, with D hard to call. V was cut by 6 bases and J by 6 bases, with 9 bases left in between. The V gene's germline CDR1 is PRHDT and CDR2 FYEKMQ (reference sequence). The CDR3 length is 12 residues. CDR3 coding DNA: TGTGCCAGCAGGAGAAATTTCAATGAGCAGTTCTTC. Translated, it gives CASRRNFNEQFF.

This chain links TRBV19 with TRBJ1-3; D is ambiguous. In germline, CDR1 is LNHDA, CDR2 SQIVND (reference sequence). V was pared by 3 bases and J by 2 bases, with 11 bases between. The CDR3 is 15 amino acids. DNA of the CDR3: TGTGCCAGTAGTATTCCGGGAAAGGCTGGAAACACCATATATTTT. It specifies CASSIPGKAGNTIYF.

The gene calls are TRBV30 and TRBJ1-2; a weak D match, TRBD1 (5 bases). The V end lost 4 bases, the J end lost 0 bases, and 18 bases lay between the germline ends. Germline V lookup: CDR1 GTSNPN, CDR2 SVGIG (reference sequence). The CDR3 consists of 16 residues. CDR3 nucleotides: TGTGCCTGGACCCAAAGGGGTCGCGCAGCTAACTATGGCTACACCTTC. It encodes CAWTQRGRAANYGYTF.

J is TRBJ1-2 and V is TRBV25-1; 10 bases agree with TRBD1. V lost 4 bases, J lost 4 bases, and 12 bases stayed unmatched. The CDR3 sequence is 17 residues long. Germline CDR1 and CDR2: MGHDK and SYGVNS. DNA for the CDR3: TGTGCCAGCAGTGCTAGGGGACAGGGGTTATTAGGCTATGGCTACACCTTC. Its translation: CASSARGQGLLGYGYTF.

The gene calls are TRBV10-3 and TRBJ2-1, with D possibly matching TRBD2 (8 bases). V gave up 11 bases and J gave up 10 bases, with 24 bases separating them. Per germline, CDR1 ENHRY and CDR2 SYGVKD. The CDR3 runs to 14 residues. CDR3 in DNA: TGTGCCGCCGGCCCCGGGGGGGCGACAGGGGAGCAGTTCTTC. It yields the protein CAAGPGGATGEQFF.

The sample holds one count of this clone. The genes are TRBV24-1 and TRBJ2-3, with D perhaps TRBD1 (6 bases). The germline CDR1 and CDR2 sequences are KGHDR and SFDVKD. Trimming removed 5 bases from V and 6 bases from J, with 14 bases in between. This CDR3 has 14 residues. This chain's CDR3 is CATSVGGFMDTQYF. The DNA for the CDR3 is TGTGCCACCAGTGTAGGGGGTTTTATGGATACGCAGTATTTT.

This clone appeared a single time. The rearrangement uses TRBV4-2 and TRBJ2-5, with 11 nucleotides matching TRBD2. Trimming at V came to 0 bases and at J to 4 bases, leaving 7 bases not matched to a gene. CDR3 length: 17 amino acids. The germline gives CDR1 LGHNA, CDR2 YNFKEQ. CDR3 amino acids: CASSQDLLAGGPETQYF. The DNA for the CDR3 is TGTGCCAGCAGCCAAGATCTTTTAGCGGGGGGGCCAGAGACCCAGTACTTC.

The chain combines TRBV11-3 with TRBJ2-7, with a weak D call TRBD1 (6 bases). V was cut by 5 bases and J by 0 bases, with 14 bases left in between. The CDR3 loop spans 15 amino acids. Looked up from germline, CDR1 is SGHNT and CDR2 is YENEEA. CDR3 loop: CASSQGSSSSYEQYF. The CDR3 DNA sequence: TGTGCCAGCAGCCAGGGGTCGAGTAGCTCCTACGAGCAGTACTTC.

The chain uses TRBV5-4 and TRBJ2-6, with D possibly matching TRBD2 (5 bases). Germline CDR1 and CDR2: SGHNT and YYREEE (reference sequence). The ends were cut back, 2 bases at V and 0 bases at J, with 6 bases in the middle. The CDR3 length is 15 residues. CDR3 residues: CASSFDYSGANVLTF. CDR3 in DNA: TGTGCCAGCAGCTTCGACTACTCTGGGGCCAACGTCCTGACTTTC.

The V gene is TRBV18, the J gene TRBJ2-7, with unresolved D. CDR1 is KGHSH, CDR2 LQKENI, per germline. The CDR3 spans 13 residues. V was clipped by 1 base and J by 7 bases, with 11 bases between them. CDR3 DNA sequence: TGTGCCAGCTCACCACTGGCGGCTAGAGAGCAGTACTTC. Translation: CASSPLAAREQYF.

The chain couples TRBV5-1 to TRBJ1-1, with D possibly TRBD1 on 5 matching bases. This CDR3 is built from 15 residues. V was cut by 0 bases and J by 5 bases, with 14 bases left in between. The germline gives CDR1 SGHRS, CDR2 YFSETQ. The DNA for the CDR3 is TGCGCCAGCAGCTTGGCCAGCGGGGCCCGGACTGAAGCTTTCTTT. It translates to CASSLASGARTEAFF.

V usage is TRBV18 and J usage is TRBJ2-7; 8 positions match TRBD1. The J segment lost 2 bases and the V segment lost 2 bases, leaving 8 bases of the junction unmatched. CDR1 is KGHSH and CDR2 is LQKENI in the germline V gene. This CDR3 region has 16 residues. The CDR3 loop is CASSPKGQGGPYEQYF. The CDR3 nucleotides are TGTGCCAGCTCACCAAAAGGACAGGGAGGACCCTACGAGCAGTACTTC. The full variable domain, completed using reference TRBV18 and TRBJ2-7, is NAGVMQNPRHLVRRRGQEARLRCSPMKGHSHVYWYRQLPEEGLKFMVYLQKENIIDESGMPKERFSAEFPKEGPSILRIQQVVRGDSAAYFCASSPKGQGGPYEQYFGPGTRLTVT.

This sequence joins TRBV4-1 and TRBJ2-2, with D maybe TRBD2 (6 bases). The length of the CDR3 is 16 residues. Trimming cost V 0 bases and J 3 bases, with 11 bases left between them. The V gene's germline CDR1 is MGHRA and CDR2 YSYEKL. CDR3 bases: TGCGCCAGCAGCCAAGAGTCGCGGGGCTACACCGGGGAGCTGTTTTTT. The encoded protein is CASSQESRGYTGELFF.

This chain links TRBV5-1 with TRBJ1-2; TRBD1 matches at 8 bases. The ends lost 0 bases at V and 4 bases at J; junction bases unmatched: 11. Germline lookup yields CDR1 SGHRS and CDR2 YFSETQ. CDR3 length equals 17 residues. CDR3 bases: TGCGCCAGCAGCTTGGGGTCCGTAGGACAGGGTGGCTATGGCTACACCTTC. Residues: CASSLGSVGQGGYGYTF.

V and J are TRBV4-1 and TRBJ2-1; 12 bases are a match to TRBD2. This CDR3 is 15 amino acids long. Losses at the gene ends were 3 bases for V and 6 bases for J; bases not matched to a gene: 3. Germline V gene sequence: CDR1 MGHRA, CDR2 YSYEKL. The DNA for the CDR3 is TGCGCCAGCAGCCAGGAGACTAGCGGGGGCAATGAGCAGTTCTTC. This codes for CASSQETSGGNEQFF.

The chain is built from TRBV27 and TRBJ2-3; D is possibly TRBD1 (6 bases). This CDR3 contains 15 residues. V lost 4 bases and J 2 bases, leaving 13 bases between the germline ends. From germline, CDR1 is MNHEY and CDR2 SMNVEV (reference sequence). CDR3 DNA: TGTGCCAGCAGTTCGGACAGTACACTCACAGATACGCAGTATTTT. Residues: CASSSDSTLTDTQYF.

The DNA of the CDR3 is TGTGCCAGTAGCCTTAGACAGGGGGCCTACAATGAGCAGTTCTTC. This codes for CASSLRQGAYNEQFF. The rearrangement links TRBV19 to TRBJ2-1; 9 bases are shared with TRBD1. V lost 6 bases, J lost 2 bases, and 5 bases stayed unmatched. CDR1 LNHDA and CDR2 SQIVND come from the germline V gene (reference sequence). The CDR3 runs to 15 residues.

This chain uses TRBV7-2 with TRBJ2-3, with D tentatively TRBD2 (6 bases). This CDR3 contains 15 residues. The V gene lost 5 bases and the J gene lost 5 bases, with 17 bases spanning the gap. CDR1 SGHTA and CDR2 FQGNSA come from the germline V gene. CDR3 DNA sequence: TGTGCCAGCAGCCCCCTTGGACGGGGGATAGATACGCAGTATTTT. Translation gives CASSPLGRGIDTQYF.

Here the CDR3 reads CASSEQVRGLDGYTF. CDR3 DNA sequence: TGTGCCAGCAGTGAGCAGGTCAGGGGGCTCGATGGCTACACCTTC. J is TRBJ1-2 and V is TRBV2, with 8 bases identical to TRBD1. The germline V gene encodes CDR1 SNHLY and CDR2 FYNNEI. V shed 3 bases and J 6 bases; nucleotides not matched to a gene: 9. CDR3 size: 15 residues.

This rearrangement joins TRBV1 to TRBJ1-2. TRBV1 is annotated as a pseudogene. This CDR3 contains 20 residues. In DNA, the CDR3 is TGCACCAGCAGCCAAGTTATAGGAGGGGGTCGGGGGGCGACGGATTTTGGCTACACCTTC. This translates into CTSSQVIGGGRGATDFGYTF.

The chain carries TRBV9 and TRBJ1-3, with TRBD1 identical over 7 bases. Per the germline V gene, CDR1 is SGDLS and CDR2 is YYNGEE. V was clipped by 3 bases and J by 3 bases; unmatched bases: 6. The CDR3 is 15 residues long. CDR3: CASSGRQGGGNTIYF. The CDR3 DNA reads TGTGCCAGCAGCGGACGACAGGGTGGTGGAAACACCATATATTTT.

The CDR3 is CASSEGQAGGEQFF. The CDR3 bases are TGTGCCAGCAGTGAGGGACAGGCAGGAGGTGAGCAGTTCTTC. J is TRBJ2-1 and V is TRBV6-1, with TRBD1 matching 8 bases. The ends lost 3 bases at V and 9 bases at J; junction bases unmatched: 7. The length of the CDR3 is 14 residues. The germline gives CDR1 MNHNS, CDR2 SASEGT.

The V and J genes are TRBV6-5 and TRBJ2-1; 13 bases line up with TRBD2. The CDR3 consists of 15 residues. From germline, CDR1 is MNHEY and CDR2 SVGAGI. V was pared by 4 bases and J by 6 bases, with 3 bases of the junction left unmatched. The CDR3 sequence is CASSSRLAGGNEQFF. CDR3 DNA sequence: TGTGCCAGCAGTTCACGACTAGCGGGGGGCAATGAGCAGTTCTTC.

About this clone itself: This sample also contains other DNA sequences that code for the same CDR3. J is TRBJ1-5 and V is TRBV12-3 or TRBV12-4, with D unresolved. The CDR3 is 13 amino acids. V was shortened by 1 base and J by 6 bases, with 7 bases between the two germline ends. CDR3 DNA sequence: TGTGCCAGCAGTTTAGGTGGCGGTCAGCCCCAGCATTTT. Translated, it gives CASSLGGGQPQHF.

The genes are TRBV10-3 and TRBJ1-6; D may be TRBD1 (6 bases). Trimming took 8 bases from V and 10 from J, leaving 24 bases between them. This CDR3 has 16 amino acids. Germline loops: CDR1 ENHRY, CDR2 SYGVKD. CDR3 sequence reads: CAISSGTRWGGSPLHF. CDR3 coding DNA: TGTGCCATCTCGTCAGGGACAAGGTGGGGGGGGTCACCCCTCCACTTT.

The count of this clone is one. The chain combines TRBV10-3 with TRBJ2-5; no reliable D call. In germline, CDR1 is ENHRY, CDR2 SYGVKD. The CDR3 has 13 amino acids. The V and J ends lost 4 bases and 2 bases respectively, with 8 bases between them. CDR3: CAISVQEQETQYF. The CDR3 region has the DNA TGTGCCATCAGTGTCCAGGAACAAGAGACCCAGTACTTC.

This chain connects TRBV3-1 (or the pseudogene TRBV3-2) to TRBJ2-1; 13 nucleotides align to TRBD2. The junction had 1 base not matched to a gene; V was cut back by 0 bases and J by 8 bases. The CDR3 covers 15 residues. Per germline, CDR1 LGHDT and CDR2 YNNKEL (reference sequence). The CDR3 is CASSQELAGGYEQFF. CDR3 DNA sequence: TGTGCCAGCAGCCAAGAACTAGCGGGGGGGTATGAGCAGTTCTTC.

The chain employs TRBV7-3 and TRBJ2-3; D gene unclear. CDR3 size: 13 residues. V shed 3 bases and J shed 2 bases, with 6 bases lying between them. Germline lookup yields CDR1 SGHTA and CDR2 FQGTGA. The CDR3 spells CASSFYPTDTQYF. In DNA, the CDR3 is TGTGCCAGCAGCTTCTACCCCACAGATACGCAGTATTTT.

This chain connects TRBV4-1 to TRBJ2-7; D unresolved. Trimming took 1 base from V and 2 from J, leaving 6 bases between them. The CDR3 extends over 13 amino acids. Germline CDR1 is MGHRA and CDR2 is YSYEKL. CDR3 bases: TGCGCCAGCAGCCAAGCCGGTACCTACGAGCAGTACTTC. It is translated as CASSQAGTYEQYF.

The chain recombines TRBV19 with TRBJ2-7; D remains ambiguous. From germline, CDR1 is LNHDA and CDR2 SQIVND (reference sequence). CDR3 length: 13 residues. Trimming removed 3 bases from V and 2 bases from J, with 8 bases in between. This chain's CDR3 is CASSIRVTYEQYF. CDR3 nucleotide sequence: TGTGCCAGTAGTATCCGAGTAACCTACGAGCAGTACTTC. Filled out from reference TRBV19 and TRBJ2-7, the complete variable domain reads DGGITQSPKYLFRKEGQNVTLSCEQNLNHDAMYWYRQDPGQGLRLIYYSQIVNDFQKGDIAEGYSVSREKKESFPLTVTSAQKNPTAFYLCASSIRVTYEQYFGPGTRLTVT.